Presented here are 26 T cell receptor beta chains from one specimen sequenced in a study of blood T cells in healthy people across ages. Sample-barcoded 5' priming and a J-beta primer mix drove a second PCR of roughly 6 to 12 cycles. TCRdb processed the 5' RACE reads anew with MiXCR; each CDR3 protein has one entry. The sample lists approximately 810,000 distinct CDR3 sequences; less than 35% were seen once. Sample: blood. The origin of the receptors is a woman aged 80 or over in good health.

The chain couples TRBV6-2 or TRBV6-3 to TRBJ2-2, with D perhaps matching TRBD1 or TRBD2 (5 bases each). V was trimmed by 1 base and J by 4 bases, leaving 7 bases between them. Per the germline V gene, CDR1 is MNHEY and CDR2 is SVGEGT. This CDR3 spans 14 amino acids. CDR3 amino acids: CASSYLGVTGELFF. The CDR3 DNA reads TGTGCCAGCAGTTACTTGGGGGTCACCGGGGAGCTGTTTTTT.

The V gene is TRBV6-7, the J gene TRBJ2-2; 8 bases are shared with TRBD1. TRBV6-7 is labeled an ORF, and its function is uncertain. The CDR3 is 17 amino acids. V gave up 4 bases and J gave up 4 bases; unmatched junction bases: 11. CDR3 sequence (DNA): TGTGCCAGCAGTTCCAAAGGACAGGGAGGTACCACCGGGGAGCTGTTTTTT. Protein product: CASSSKGQGGTTGELFF.

This clonotype was detected many times. The genes are TRBV3-1 and TRBJ2-7; maybe TRBD2 (6 bases). Germline V gene data show CDR1 as LGHDT and CDR2 as YNNKEL (reference sequence). Trimming removed 4 bases at V and 3 bases at J, with 16 bases between. This CDR3 has 15 amino acids. The CDR3 bases are TGTGCCAGCAGCCCTTCCCTAGGACTATTCTACGAGCAGTACTTC. Residues: CASSPSLGLFYEQYF.

With regard to this clonotype: Mismatch with germline at one junction end may stem from a read error. The V gene is TRBV25-1, the J gene TRBJ2-1, with 7 bases fitting TRBD2. Germline-derived CDR1 and CDR2 are MGHDK and SYGVNS. CDR3 length: 14 amino acids. DNA for the CDR3: TGTGCCAGCAGTTCGGGGGGAGCCTACGATGAGCAGTTCTTC. Translation: CASSSGGAYDEQFF.

This chain joins TRBV6-2 or TRBV6-3 and TRBJ2-3, with TRBD1 matching over 7 bases. V shed 7 bases and J 0 bases; nucleotides not matched to a gene: 7. The CDR3 sequence is 15 residues long. CDR1 and CDR2 from the germline V gene are MNHEY and SVGEGT. CDR3 in amino acids: CASTIQGQSTDTQYF. The CDR3 nucleotides read TGTGCCAGCACCATTCAGGGACAGAGCACAGATACGCAGTATTTT.

The sample holds many counts of this clonotype. V usage is TRBV7-9 and J usage is TRBJ2-1, with D perhaps being TRBD1 or TRBD2 (5 bases each). Germline CDR1 is SEHNR and CDR2 is FQNEAQ (reference sequence). The CDR3 spans 13 residues. V was trimmed by 5 bases and J by 4 bases, leaving 9 bases between them. The CDR3 bases are TGTGCCAGCAGCCGGGGACCATACAATGAGCAGTTCTTC. It yields the protein CASSRGPYNEQFF.

This clonotype was counted ten times or more. The V and J genes are TRBV12-3 or TRBV12-4 and TRBJ1-2; weak D call: TRBD1 (6 bases). Trimming shortened V by 2 bases and J by 2 bases, and 9 bases separated the two germline ends. This CDR3 contains 14 residues. The CDR3 reads CASSLRGGNYGYTF. The CDR3 DNA reads as TGTGCCAGCAGTTTACGAGGGGGGAACTATGGCTACACCTTC.

This clonotype was seen ten or more times. This sequence joins TRBV20-1 and TRBJ1-2; 9 positions match TRBD1. Germline V gene data show CDR1 as DFQATT and CDR2 as SNEGSKA (reference sequence). V was clipped by 5 bases and J by 10 bases; unmatched bases: 5. CDR3 length: 11 amino acids. The CDR3 reads CSARTGEDYTF. CDR3 in DNA: TGCAGTGCTCGGACAGGGGAGGACTACACCTTC.

This clonotype has only a few counts. The chain links TRBV27 to TRBJ2-6; D gene unclear. The length of the CDR3 is 15 residues. The V gene's germline CDR1 is MNHEY and CDR2 SMNVEV (reference sequence). Trimming removed 1 base from V and 4 bases from J, with 8 bases in between. CDR3 residues: CASSLWAVGANVLTF. The CDR3 region has the DNA TGTGCCAGCAGTTTATGGGCGGTGGGGGCCAACGTCCTGACTTTC.

This clonotype was observed many times. The gene calls are TRBV16 and TRBJ2-7, with a possible D match to TRBD1 (6 bases). CDR3 size: 13 residues. Germline CDR1 reads KGHSY; CDR2 reads FQNENV. With 5 bases removed from V and 7 bases from J, the gap between germline ends came to 15 bases. This chain's CDR3 is CASSGTPDTEQYF. For the CDR3, the DNA is TGTGCCAGCAGCGGGACACCTGATACAGAGCAGTACTTC.

The chain is built from TRBV20-1 and TRBJ2-4; D perhaps matches TRBD2 (6 bases). Germline loops: CDR1 DFQATT, CDR2 SNEGSKA (reference sequence). V was pared by 1 base and J by 2 bases, with 9 bases between. This CDR3 has 14 residues. The CDR3 loop reads CSARAGVSKNIQYF. In nucleotides, the CDR3 is TGCAGTGCTAGAGCGGGGGTATCCAAAAACATTCAGTACTTC.

This clonotype was detected only a few times. The rearrangement joins TRBV6-5 to TRBJ1-1; 8 nucleotides align to TRBD1. V was pared by 6 bases and J by 7 bases, with 4 bases of the junction left unmatched. The CDR3 covers 12 residues. Germline V CDR1 and CDR2: MNHEY, SVGAGI. The CDR3 nucleotides read TGTGCCAGCAGACCCGGGACAGGTGAAGCTTTCTTT. As protein: CASRPGTGEAFF.

This clonotype was detected a few times. V usage is TRBV20-1 and J usage is TRBJ1-4; 10 bases agree with TRBD1. Losses at the gene ends were 8 bases for V and 4 bases for J; bases not matched to a gene: 7. Germline CDR1 and CDR2: DFQATT and SNEGSKA (reference sequence). The CDR3 runs to 14 residues. The CDR3 sequence: CSLRQGAHNEKLFF. CDR3 in DNA: TGCAGTTTGAGACAGGGGGCACATAATGAAAAACTGTTTTTT.

In its sample, this clonotype was seen many times. V and J are TRBV9 and TRBJ2-3; either TRBD1 or TRBD2 may supply D (6 bases each). The germline CDR1 and CDR2 sequences are SGDLS and YYNGEE. The CDR3 has 15 amino acids. The V end lost 4 bases, the J end lost 4 bases, and 16 bases lay between the germline ends. CDR3 DNA sequence: TGTGCCAGCAGCTCCGGGGGCTCCGAGGCAGATACGCAGTATTTT. Its translation is CASSSGGSEADTQYF.

This clonotype was seen at least ten times. The chain links TRBV4-3 to TRBJ2-1; 14 bases align to TRBD2. The V gene end was trimmed by 1 base and the J gene end by 9 bases; junction bases not matched to a gene: 2. The CDR3 length is 15 residues. The germline CDR1 and CDR2 sequences are LGHNA and YSLEER. CDR3 in DNA: TGCGCCAGCAGCCAAGGACTAGCGGGGGGGTCTGAGCAGTTCTTC. Amino acids: CASSQGLAGGSEQFF.

The chain links TRBV30 to TRBJ1-2, with D possibly matching TRBD1 (6 bases). V lost 7 bases and J lost 6, with 18 bases in between. The CDR3 totals 13 residues. Germline V CDR1 and CDR2: GTSNPN, SVGIG (reference sequence). This CDR3 is CASKGGSPDGYTF. For the CDR3, the DNA is TGTGCCTCAAAAGGGGGGTCTCCGGATGGCTACACCTTC.

As concerns this clonotype: A much larger clonotype is one base distant, so this may be a read error. This rearrangement joins TRBV12-3 or TRBV12-4 to TRBJ1-2; D remains ambiguous. Trimming pared 4 bases from V and 4 bases from J, leaving 10 bases between. The CDR3 contains 13 residues. The CDR3 here is CASSSNGRYGYTF. CDR3 DNA sequence: TGTGCCAGCAGTTCGAACGGACGCTATGGCTACACCTTC.

V is TRBV4-1 and J is TRBJ2-3; D unresolved. The V end lost 0 bases, the J end lost 3 bases, and 13 bases lay between the germline ends. CDR1 is MGHRA, CDR2 YSYEKL, per germline. The CDR3 contains 16 residues. The CDR3 protein is CASSQEWVVVTDTQYF. The CDR3 DNA sequence: TGCGCCAGCAGCCAAGAATGGGTGGTGGTTACAGATACGCAGTATTTT.

This clonotype was seen many times. This chain joins TRBV6-2 or TRBV6-3 and TRBJ2-7; either TRBD1 or TRBD2 may fit D (5 bases each). CDR1 and CDR2 from the germline V gene are MNHEY and SVGEGT. The CDR3 is 17 residues long. The V end lost 2 bases, the J end lost 3 bases, and 20 bases lay between the germline ends. The CDR3 region is CASSYSAERDGLYEQYF. The CDR3 region has the DNA TGTGCCAGCAGTTACAGCGCGGAACGGGACGGCCTCTACGAGCAGTACTTC.

About this clonotype itself: This sequence may be a read error, since a much larger clone differs from it by one base. V gene TRBV27 combines with J gene TRBJ2-1; 11 bases fit TRBD1. Trimming cost V 6 bases and J 5 bases; bases outside gene matches: 15. Germline assignment: CDR1 MNHEY and CDR2 SMNVEV (reference sequence). CDR3 length: 18 residues. As DNA, the CDR3 is TGTGCCAGCAGCCGGGGCCGAGGACAGGGGGCTTTGAACAATGAGCAGTTCTTC. This translates into CASSRGRGQGALNNEQFF.

The V gene is TRBV10-3, the J gene TRBJ2-1; TRBD1 might be the D (6 bases). V lost 1 base and J 9 bases, leaving 16 bases between the germline ends. Germline values: CDR1 ENHRY, CDR2 SYGVKD. This CDR3 spans 15 amino acids. CDR3 in DNA: TGTGCCATCAGTGAGTTGGACAGACCCCGAGGTGAGCAGTTCTTC. Translation gives CAISELDRPRGEQFF.

J is TRBJ2-3 and V is TRBV4-2; 10 positions match TRBD1. Per the germline V gene, CDR1 is LGHNA and CDR2 is YNFKEQ. The CDR3 sequence is 15 residues long. Trimming at V came to 3 bases and at J to 5 bases, leaving 5 bases not matched to a gene. Written as DNA, the CDR3 is TGTGCCAGCAGCCAGGGGGACAGGGGAATAGATACGCAGTATTTT. This encodes CASSQGDRGIDTQYF.

This clonotype was counted at least ten times. The chain is built from TRBV6-6 and TRBJ2-7; tentatively, D is TRBD1 or TRBD2 (5 bases each). V lost 6 bases to trimming and J lost 2 bases, with 11 bases between them. CDR3 length: 13 residues. The germline V gene has CDR1 MNHNY and CDR2 SVGAGI (reference sequence). The CDR3 is CASRRDGPYEQYF. The CDR3 DNA sequence: TGTGCCAGCAGACGGGACGGTCCCTACGAGCAGTACTTC.

This clonotype came up many times. The rearrangement joins TRBV6-5 to TRBJ2-3; 10 nucleotides agree with TRBD2. CDR1 MNHEY and CDR2 SVGAGI come from the germline V gene. The CDR3 has 15 amino acids. V shed 3 bases, J shed 1 base, and the junction held 1 base outside the gene matches. CDR3 sequence: CASSYTSGGTDTQYF. CDR3 in DNA: TGTGCCAGCAGTTATACTAGCGGGGGCACAGATACGCAGTATTTT.

This clonotype was observed a few times. V gene TRBV27 combines with J gene TRBJ1-4; the D is unclear. Trimming pared 6 bases from V and 0 bases from J, leaving 14 bases between. The CDR3 covers 16 residues. Germline V gives CDR1 MNHEY, CDR2 SMNVEV (reference sequence). CDR3 sequence: CASRNQPRATNEKLFF. CDR3 sequence (DNA): TGTGCCAGCAGGAACCAGCCTAGGGCAACTAATGAAAAACTGTTTTTT.

This clonotype was detected ten times or more. This sequence joins TRBV18 and TRBJ2-1; D possibly corresponds to TRBD2 (7 bases). The CDR3 runs 18 residues. Germline V gives CDR1 KGHSH, CDR2 LQKENI. V shed 2 bases and J shed 2 bases, with 19 bases lying between them. The CDR3 DNA reads TGTGCCAGCTCACCATATTACCCATGGGGGGGCACCTACAATGAGCAGTTCTTC. Translated, it gives CASSPYYPWGGTYNEQFF.